The source of this T cell receptor (beta chain) is a study of T cell responses to AZD1222 COVID-19 vaccine. In the study overall: The analysis combined second doses at about 4 or about 12 weeks. General study points: Nearly half of the spike-specific TCRs reportedly recognize variant regions that carry no mutations. Spike-spanning, vaccine-associated CD4 TCRs were dominant at 160-218 and 743-854.

With 4 bases removed from V and 4 bases from J, the gap between germline ends came to 7 bases. This CDR3 is 12 amino acids long. Germline lookup yields CDR1 SGHKS and CDR2 YYEKEE (reference sequence). With respect to this clone: Its specificity is unknown.

Some clones are missing from TCRdb's copy, which holds only in-frame ones; the method was immunoSEQ multiplex PCR. The repertoire includes tens of thousands of clones, approximately 90% of them detected once, and about a tenth sits in the top ten. The chain is built from TRBV5-5 and TRBJ2-3, with D perhaps matching TRBD1 (5 bases). This specimen was peripheral blood, taken on day 0 of AZD1222 vaccination. The TCR sequence derives from an adult in good health. The CDR3: CASSVTADTQYF. DNA of the CDR3: TGTGCCAGCAGCGTGACAGCAGATACGCAGTATTTT.